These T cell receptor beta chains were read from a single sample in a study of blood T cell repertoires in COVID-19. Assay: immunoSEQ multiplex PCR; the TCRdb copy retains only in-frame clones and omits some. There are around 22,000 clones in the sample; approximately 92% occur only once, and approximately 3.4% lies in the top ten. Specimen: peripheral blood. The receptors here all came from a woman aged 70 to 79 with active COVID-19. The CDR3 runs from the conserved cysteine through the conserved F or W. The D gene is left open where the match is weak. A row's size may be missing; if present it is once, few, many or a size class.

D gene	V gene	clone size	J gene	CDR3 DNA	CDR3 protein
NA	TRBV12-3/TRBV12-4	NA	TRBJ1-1	TGTGCCAGCAGTTTGGGCGGATTAGCGACTTTCTTT	CASSLGGLATFF
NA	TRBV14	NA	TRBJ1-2	TGTGCCAGCAGCCAAGGTGAACTCGTCGCCGGGGGCTACACCTTC	CASSQGELVAGGYTF
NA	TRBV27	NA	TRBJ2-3	TGTGCCAGCAGCAGAAGTGGTTTGTTCCCAGATACGCAGTATTTT	CASSRSGLFPDTQYF
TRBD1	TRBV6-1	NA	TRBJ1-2	TGTGCCAGCAGTGAAGCGAGGGGGCTTTCGGCTAACTATGGCTACACCTTC	CASSEARGLSANYGYTF
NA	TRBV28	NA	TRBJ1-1	TGTGCCAGCCGCGGGACCCTGAGGACTGAAGCTTTCTTT	CASRGTLRTEAFF
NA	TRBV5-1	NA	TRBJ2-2	TGCGCCAGCAGCTTGGCTTCACAGGGTACCGGGGAGCTGTTTTTT	CASSLASQGTGELFF
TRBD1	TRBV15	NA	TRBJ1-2	TGTGCCACCAGCAGAGATAGTAGGGGGCAGGGTGGCTACACCTTC	CATSRDSRGQGGYTF
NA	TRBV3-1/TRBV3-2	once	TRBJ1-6	TGTGCCAGCAGCCAAGTTGCCCAGGGGAATTCACCCCTCCACTTT	CASSQVAQGNSPLHF
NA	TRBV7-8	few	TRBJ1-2	TGTGCCAGCAGCTTAGTAGTGGGGGGCTATGGCTACACCTTC	CASSLVVGGYGYTF
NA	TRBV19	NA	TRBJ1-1	TGTGCCAGTAGTAGAGCCCCCAGGGTCGCTGAAGCTTTCTTT	CASSRAPRVAEAFF
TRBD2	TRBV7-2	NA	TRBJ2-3	TGTGCCAGCAGCAATGGACTAGCGGGAGCGATAGATACGCAGTATTTT	CASSNGLAGAIDTQYF
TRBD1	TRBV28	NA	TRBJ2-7	TGTGCCAGCAGTCTCCGGGACAGGGTCTACGAGCAGTACTTC	CASSLRDRVYEQYF
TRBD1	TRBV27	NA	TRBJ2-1	TGTGCCAGCAGTTCCCGGACAGGCTCCTACAATGAGCAGTTCTTC	CASSSRTGSYNEQFF
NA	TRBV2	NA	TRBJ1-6	TGTGCCAGCACGGGCGGGGAGAGATCACCCCTCCACTTT	CASTGGERSPLHF
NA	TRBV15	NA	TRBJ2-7	TGTGCCACCAGCAGAGTTGGGAGCGGCGACGAGCAGTACTTC	CATSRVGSGDEQYF
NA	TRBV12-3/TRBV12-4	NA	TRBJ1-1	TGTGCCAGCAGTTTGAAACAGAACACTGAAGCTTTCTTT	CASSLKQNTEAFF
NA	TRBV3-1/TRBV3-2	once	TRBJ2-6	TGTGCCAGTGGGACATCTGGGGCCAACGTCCTGACTTTC	CASGTSGANVLTF
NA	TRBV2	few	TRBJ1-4	TGTGCCAGCACGGCAGGGGCACTCGGCGGGGGAAAACTGTTTTTT	CASTAGALGGGKLFF
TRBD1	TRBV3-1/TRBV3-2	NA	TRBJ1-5	TGTGCCAGCAGCCAAGCCCAGGGGGCCCAGCCCCAGCATTTT	CASSQAQGAQPQHF
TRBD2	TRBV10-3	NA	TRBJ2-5	TGTGCCATCAGCCAGTCCGGGACTAGTGGCGAGACCCAGTACTTC	CAISQSGTSGETQYF
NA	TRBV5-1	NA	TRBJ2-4	TGCGCCAGCAGCTTGGAGACAGCCTTAGCCAAAAACATTCAGTACTTC	CASSLETALAKNIQYF
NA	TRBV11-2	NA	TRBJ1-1	TGTGCCAGCAGCTCAATGGCCCGGGGTCAGGCTGAAGCTTTCTTT	CASSSMARGQAEAFF
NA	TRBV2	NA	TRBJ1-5	TGTGCCAGCCGGGCCCTGGGGGGACAGCCCCAGCATTTT	CASRALGGQPQHF
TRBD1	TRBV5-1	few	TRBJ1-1	TGCGCCAGCAGCTTCTCGACAGGGGTAAACACTGAAGCTTTCTTT	CASSFSTGVNTEAFF
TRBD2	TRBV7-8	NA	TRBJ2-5	TGTGCCAGCAGCCACGGTCCCCCGGGAGGGGGGGAGACCCAGTACTTC	CASSHGPPGGGETQYF
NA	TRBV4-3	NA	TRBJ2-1	TGCGCCAGCAGCCAAGGACAGGCCACCTACAATGAGCAGTTCTTC	CASSQGQATYNEQFF
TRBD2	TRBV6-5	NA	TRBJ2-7	TGTGCCAGCAGTCCGGGACTAGCGGGACACGAGCAGTACTTC	CASSPGLAGHEQYF
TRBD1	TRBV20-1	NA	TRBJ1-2	TGCAGTGCCGTAGGGGGCGGAGGCTACACCTTC	CSAVGGGGYTF
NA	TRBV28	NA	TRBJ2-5	TGTGCCAGCAGTTTATGGTCAGGGGAGAGGGAGACCCAGTACTTC	CASSLWSGERETQYF
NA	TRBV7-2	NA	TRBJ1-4	TGTGCCAGCAGCTTAGGTCAGAGGGAAAAACTGTTTTTT	CASSLGQREKLFF
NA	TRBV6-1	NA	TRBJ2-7	TGTGCCAGCAGTGACAGGGACTACGAGCAGTACTTC	CASSDRDYEQYF
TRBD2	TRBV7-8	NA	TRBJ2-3	TGTGCCAGCAGAGCGGGAAGCCTCACAGATACGCAGTATTTT	CASRAGSLTDTQYF
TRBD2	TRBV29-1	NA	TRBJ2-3	TGCAGCGTTGAATGGCTCGGGAGGAGCCCAGATACGCAGTATTTT	CSVEWLGRSPDTQYF
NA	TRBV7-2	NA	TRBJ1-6	TGTGCCAGCAGCTTACGAGAGGCACCCCTCCACTTT	CASSLREAPLHF
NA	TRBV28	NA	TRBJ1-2	TGTGCCAGCAGTCAGGGGAACTATGGCTACACCTTC	CASSQGNYGYTF
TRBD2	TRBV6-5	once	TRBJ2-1	TGTGCCAGCAGAATTAGCGGGAGAGGGGCAAATGAGCAGTTCTTC	CASRISGRGANEQFF
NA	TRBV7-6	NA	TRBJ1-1	TGTGCCAGCATGGGATCGGGCGGGCCAGGAGGGGACACTGAAGCTTTCTTT	CASMGSGGPGGDTEAFF
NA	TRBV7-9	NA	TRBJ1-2	TGTGCCAGCAGCTTTTCAGGTCATTTTGATGGCTACACCTTC	CASSFSGHFDGYTF
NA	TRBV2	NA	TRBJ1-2	TGTGCCAGCAGTGAAGGGCAGGACTATGGCTACACCTTC	CASSEGQDYGYTF
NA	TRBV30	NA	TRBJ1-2	TGTGCCTGGAGTGTACGAGGAGTCGGCTATGGCTACACCTTC	CAWSVRGVGYGYTF
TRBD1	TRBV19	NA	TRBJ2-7	TGTGCCAGTAGTATCCAGCGGACAGGCTACGAGCAGTACTTC	CASSIQRTGYEQYF
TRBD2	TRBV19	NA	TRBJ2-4	TGTGCCAGTAGTAGACTAGCGGGGGGAGCCAAAAACATTCAGTACTTC	CASSRLAGGAKNIQYF
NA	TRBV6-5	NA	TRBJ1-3	TGTGCCAGCAGTTACTCTTACGACATCTCTGGAAACACCATATATTTT	CASSYSYDISGNTIYF
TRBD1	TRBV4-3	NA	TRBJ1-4	TGCGCCAGCAGCCCTGACAGGGCTGAAAAACTGTTTTTT	CASSPDRAEKLFF
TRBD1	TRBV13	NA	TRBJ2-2	TGTGCCAGCAGCTCCACCTTCGGGACAGGGGTTACCGGGGAGCTGTTTTTT	CASSSTFGTGVTGELFF
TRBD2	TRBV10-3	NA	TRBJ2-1	TGTGCCATCATGCTAGCGGGAGGCAATGAGCAGTTCTTC	CAIMLAGGNEQFF